The entry below gives a single T cell receptor (beta chain) sequence along with its context. This entry comes from a study of cytotoxic CD8 clonotypes in ibrutinib-treated CLL. Study-wide background: Once treatment had gone on for a median of around 11 months, range 6 to 36, response samples were drawn.

Libraries were prepared by immunoSEQ multiplex PCR; TCRdb keeps only in-frame clonotypes and omits some of them. This table has 150,000 to 200,000 clones, 70% to 90% appearing once. The CDR3 runs 15 residues. Trimming left V 0 bases short and J 4 bases short, with 10 bases between. Germline V gene data show CDR1 as MNHEY and CDR2 as SVGAGI. This sample comprised PBMCs, obtained at disease progression, from a patient treated with ibrutinib. V gene TRBV6-5 combines with J gene TRBJ1-5, with a possible D match to TRBD1 (6 bases). The sequence was collected from a human donor with chronic lymphocytic leukemia. CDR3 residues: CASSYSGQGNQPQHF. The CDR3 DNA sequence: TGTGCCAGCAGTTACTCGGGGCAGGGGAATCAGCCCCAGCATTTT.